This record concerns one T cell receptor beta chain sequence. The data derive from a study of response to subunit inactivated influenza vaccine. TCRdb fed the RT-PCR reads into MiXCR, producing one record per CDR3 protein. This sample has 800,000 or so distinct CDR3 sequences, with approximately 21% found just once. Sequenced here: PBMCs from blood, sampled 5 days after vaccination. The clonotype comes from a man between 45 and 60 years old who received an inactivated influenza vaccine.

The CDR3 here is CSVRDTIYEQYF. DNA of the CDR3: TGCAGCGTTCGGGACACAATCTACGAGCAGTACTTC. This rearrangement joins TRBV29-1 to TRBJ2-7; possibly TRBD1 for D (6 bases). This CDR3 has 12 residues. The V gene lost 5 bases and the J gene lost 3 bases, with 11 bases spanning the gap. The V gene's germline CDR1 is SQVTM and CDR2 ANQGSEA.